Included here is one TCR beta chain sequence, with context. The data belong to a study of human T cells and chemical hapten exposure. Germline V gives CDR1 WNHNN, CDR2 SYGVQD (reference sequence). CDR3 length: 14 amino acids. Trimming cost V 0 bases and J 5 bases, with 9 bases left between them. A single record per CDR3 protein comes from TCRdb applying MiXCR to the 5' RACE reads. The profile shows tens of thousands of distinct CDR3 sequences, less than 9.5% of them singletons. Unseparated into fractions, whole blood served as the source from which total RNA was extracted. This clonotype originated in a male donor in good health. This chain joins TRBV10-1 and TRBJ2-3; D possibly corresponds to TRBD1 (6 bases). CDR3 coding DNA: TGCGCCAGCAGTGAGTCTGGACAGAAAGATACGCAGTATTTT. Encoded protein: CASSESGQKDTQYF.